This TCR beta chain originates from a study of response to subunit inactivated influenza vaccine. This clonotype showed up just a few times. The antigen is undetermined. V was cut by 3 bases and J by 12 bases, with 10 bases left in between. CDR3 size: 11 residues. The V gene's germline CDR1 is LNHNV and CDR2 YYDKDF (reference sequence). Study-wide findings and caveats: That few new T cells are recruited by each seasonal influenza vaccination was the authors' suggestion.

MiXCR, run by TCRdb on the RT-PCR reads, gives a single entry per CDR3 protein. The data show around 180,000 distinct CDR3 sequences, approximately 8.7% seen once. The V call is TRBV15, the J call TRBJ2-3; D unresolved. The receptor's source is a man aged 50 to 59 who received an inactivated influenza vaccine. The input for sequencing was non-naive T cells sorted from PBMCs, taken on the day of vaccination. The CDR3 nucleotides read TGTGCCACCAGCAGTAGAGTGACTCAGTATTTT. Translation gives CATSSRVTQYF.